The clone carrying this T cell receptor beta chain was seen at least ten times. Antigen specificity is unknown. Template switching by 5'RACE produced TCR cDNA, adding a universal primer site and UMIs. TCRdb itself ran the 5' RACE reads through MiXCR, one entry per CDR3 protein. The sample lists 300,000 to 400,000 distinct CDR3 sequences, 6.2% occurring once. This sample stems from a study of T cells after yellow fever vaccination. Overall study results and limits: Few clonotypes appeared in both CD4 and CD8 compartments.

This CDR3 is 12 amino acids long. The germline CDR1 and CDR2 sequences are DFQATT and SNEGSKA (reference sequence). Trimming left V 5 bases short and J 7 bases short, with 11 bases between. The genes are TRBV20-1 and TRBJ1-4; tentatively, D is TRBD1 (6 bases). The receptor was isolated from a man aged 25 to 40 who received the YFV17D yellow fever vaccine. Sequences were derived from PBMCs, sampled 5 days after the yellow fever booster vaccination. The CDR3 bases are TGCAGTGCTCCGGACAGAAGTGAAAAACTGTTTTTT. Its translation: CSAPDRSEKLFF.